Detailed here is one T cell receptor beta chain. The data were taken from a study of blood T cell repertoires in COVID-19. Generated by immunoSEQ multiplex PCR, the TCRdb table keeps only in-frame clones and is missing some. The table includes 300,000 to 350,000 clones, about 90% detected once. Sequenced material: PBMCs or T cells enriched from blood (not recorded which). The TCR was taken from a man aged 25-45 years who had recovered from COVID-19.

The CDR3 loop is CASSPGQGGETQYF. For the CDR3, the DNA is TGTGCCAGCAGCCCGGGACAGGGGGGGGAGACCCAGTACTTC. The V call is TRBV7-3, the J call TRBJ2-5, with 11 bases identical to TRBD1. Looked up from germline, CDR1 is SGHTA and CDR2 is FQGTGA. After removal of 5 bases from V and 5 bases from J, the junction contained 4 bases not matched to a gene. CDR3 length: 14 amino acids.